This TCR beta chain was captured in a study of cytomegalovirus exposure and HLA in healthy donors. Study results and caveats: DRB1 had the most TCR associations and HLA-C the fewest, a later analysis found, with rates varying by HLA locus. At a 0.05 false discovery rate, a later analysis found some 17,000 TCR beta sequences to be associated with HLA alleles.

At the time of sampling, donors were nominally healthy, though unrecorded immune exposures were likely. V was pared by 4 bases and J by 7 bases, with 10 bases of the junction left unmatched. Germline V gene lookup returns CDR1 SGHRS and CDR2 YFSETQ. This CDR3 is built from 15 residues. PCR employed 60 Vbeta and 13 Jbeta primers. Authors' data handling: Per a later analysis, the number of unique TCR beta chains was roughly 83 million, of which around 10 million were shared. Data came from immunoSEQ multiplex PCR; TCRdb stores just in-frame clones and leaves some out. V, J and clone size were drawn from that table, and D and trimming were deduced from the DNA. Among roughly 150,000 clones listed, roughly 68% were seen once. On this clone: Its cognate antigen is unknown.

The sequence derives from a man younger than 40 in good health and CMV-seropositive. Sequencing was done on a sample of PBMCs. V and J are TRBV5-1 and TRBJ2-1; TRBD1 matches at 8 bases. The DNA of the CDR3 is TGCGCCAGCAGCCCTGACAGGGGCCCACCGAATGAGCAGTTCTTC. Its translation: CASSPDRGPPNEQFF.